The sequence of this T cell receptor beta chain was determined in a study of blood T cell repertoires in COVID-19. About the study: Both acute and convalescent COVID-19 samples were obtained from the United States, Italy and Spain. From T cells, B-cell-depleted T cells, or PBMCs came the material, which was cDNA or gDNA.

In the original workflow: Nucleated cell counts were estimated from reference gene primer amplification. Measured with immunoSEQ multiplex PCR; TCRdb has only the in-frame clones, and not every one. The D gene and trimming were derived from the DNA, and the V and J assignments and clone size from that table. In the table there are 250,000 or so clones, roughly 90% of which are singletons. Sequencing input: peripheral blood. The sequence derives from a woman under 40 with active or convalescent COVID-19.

CDR3 loop: CASRLRGTSGGAVTDTQYF. In DNA, the CDR3 is TGTGCCAGCCGGCTTAGAGGGACTAGCGGGGGGGCGGTCACAGATACGCAGTATTTT. V and J are TRBV2 and TRBJ2-3; 16 bases match TRBD2. Germline CDR1 and CDR2: SNHLY and FYNNEI. The CDR3 loop spans 19 amino acids. The V and J ends lost 8 bases and 2 bases, in that order; junction bases with no gene match: 13.